These 5 T cell receptor beta chains share one sample of origin, sequenced in a study of regulatory T cells in long-lasting Graves disease. Time point indicated: newly diagnosed GD, antithyroid drugs for less than 3 months. From PBMCs, RNA was extracted and then used to make the TCR library. Arm-PCR of CDR3 regions with iRepertoire HTBI primers generated TCR beta libraries. TCRdb itself ran the multiplex PCR reads through MiXCR, one entry per CDR3 protein. The repertoire has around 450,000 distinct CDR3 sequences, 15% to 20% of them found once; the top ten carry 12%. Separately, the same data were catalogued under a study of T cells in Graves' hyperthyroidism and ophthalmopathy.

This material consisted of peripheral blood mononuclear cells (PBMCs), taken at new diagnosis, from a patient treated with antithyroid drugs. Receptor source: a man aged 35 to 55 with Graves disease.

A single count supports this clonotype. The chain combines TRBV6-9 with TRBJ2-3; 7 bases fit TRBD1. Germline CDR1 reads MNHGY; CDR2 reads SVAAGI. The CDR3 covers 17 residues. V gave up 3 bases and J gave up 1 base; unmatched junction bases: 10. The CDR3 DNA sequence: TGTGCCAGCAGTTACCCTCTTCGACAGGGACGCACAGATACGCAGTATTTT. This sequence encodes CASSYPLRQGRTDTQYF.

The genes are TRBV12-3 or TRBV12-4 and TRBJ1-4; D ambiguous. V was shortened by 2 bases and J by 9 bases, with 10 bases between the two germline ends. The CDR3 sequence is 13 residues long. The CDR3 protein is CASSLFGIQKLFF. The CDR3 DNA is TGTGCCAGCAGTTTATTTGGAATCCAAAAACTGTTTTTT.

This clonotype came up a few times. The gene calls are TRBV7-9 and TRBJ2-7, with 9 bases identical to TRBD1. CDR1 is SEHNR, CDR2 FQNEAQ, per germline (reference sequence). This CDR3 contains 15 residues. The ends lost 0 bases at V and 0 bases at J; junction bases unmatched: 0. The CDR3 loop is CASSLATGGSYEQYF. In DNA form, the CDR3 reads TGTGCCAGCAGCTTAGCGACAGGGGGCTCCTACGAGCAGTACTTC.

The DNA for the CDR3 is TGTGCCACCGGAGGTGGGCGGGAGGGCAGCGAGACCCAGTACTTC. This codes for CATGGGREGSETQYF. The chain is built from TRBV24-1 and TRBJ2-5, with TRBD2 identical over 9 bases. There are 15 residues in the CDR3. The ends lost 9 bases at V and 5 bases at J; junction bases unmatched: 12. CDR1 is KGHDR and CDR2 is SFDVKD in the germline V gene.

This clonotype was observed at least ten times. The gene calls are TRBV5-1 and TRBJ1-1, with D tentatively TRBD1 (6 bases). The germline V gene has CDR1 SGHRS and CDR2 YFSETQ. Trimming shortened V by 2 bases and J by 8 bases, and 19 bases separated the two germline ends. The CDR3 spans 15 residues. CDR3: CASSFQGPMAGEAFF. The CDR3 DNA follows: TGCGCCAGCAGCTTCCAGGGGCCTATGGCCGGAGAAGCTTTCTTT.